This T cell receptor beta chain was recovered during a study of cytomegalovirus exposure and HLA in healthy donors. Findings of the study overall: A link between a missense DCLRE1C variant and TCR beta V- and J-gene trimming emerged from a later analysis. It was taken for granted in presence/absence analyses that sequencing depth across donors was roughly uniform. The number of N-insertions in an Asian-associated ancestry cluster was reportedly below the roughly 660-donor mean in a later analysis.

PCR was performed using 60 Vbeta and 13 Jbeta primers. Clones were read by immunoSEQ multiplex PCR, and TCRdb kept only the in-frame ones, dropping some. The sample shows a few hundred thousand clones, 85% to 95% of them seen only once. Concerning this clone itself: Its specificity is not known.

CDR3 length: 15 amino acids. The germline CDR1 and CDR2 sequences are SQVTM and ANQGSEA. The receptor's source is a girl aged 2 to 10 in good health and CMV-seronegative. Sequenced material: PBMCs. The J gene is TRBJ2-5, the V gene TRBV29-1; 9 bases match TRBD1. The DNA end lines up better with TRBJ2-7; the J call may be wrong. The CDR3 nucleotides read TGCAGCGTTGATGGGTTGGACAGGGGTTCCTACGAGCAGTACTTC. Amino acids: CSVDGLDRGSYEQYF.